The present T cell receptor (beta chain) was sequenced within a study of blood T cell repertoires in COVID-19. Assay: immunoSEQ multiplex PCR; the TCRdb copy retains only in-frame clones and omits some. This sample yields around 250,000 clones, of which about 89% are seen a single time; 3.5% to 5% belongs to the top ten. V was pared by 5 bases and J by 9 bases, with 9 bases of the junction left unmatched. Germline lookup yields CDR1 SGHRS and CDR2 YFSETQ. CDR3 length: 16 amino acids. This chain uses TRBV5-1 with TRBJ2-1; 15 bases are shared with TRBD2. This TCR came from a woman in her twenties or thirties who had recovered from COVID-19. Sequences were obtained from PBMCs or T cells enriched from blood (not recorded which). The CDR3 sequence is CASRPLRTSGRAEQFF. In nucleotides, the CDR3 is TGCGCCAGCAGACCGCTTCGGACTAGCGGGAGGGCTGAGCAGTTCTTC.